These 5 T cell receptor beta chains were sequenced from one sample in a study of tumor-infiltrating lymphocytes in primary liver carcinoma. The researchers produced TCR beta cDNA from approximately 550 ng total RNA with a constant-region primer. Libraries covering TCR beta were generated through three nested multiplex PCR rounds (using a slightly modified ARM-PCR). Each of the first two PCR rounds ran roughly 9 cycles with TRBV1-TRBV30 forward and C-beta reverse primers. TCRdb reprocessed the multiplex PCR reads via MiXCR and lists one record per CDR3 protein. The data hold 80,000 to 100,000 distinct CDR3 sequences, with approximately 72% observed a single time. Taking about 18-30 mg of unsorted bulk tissue, the authors co-extracted RNA and DNA. The sample taken for sequencing was tumor-adjacent normal liver tissue. The source is a man in his forties with primary liver carcinoma and hepatitis B virus infection.

This clonotype was seen just once. V usage is TRBV6-1 and J usage is TRBJ2-1; TRBD2 agrees at 11 bases. The CDR3 runs 14 residues. V lost 8 bases to trimming and J lost 5 bases; unmatched junction nucleotides: 5. The V gene's germline CDR1 is MNHNS and CDR2 SASEGT. The CDR3 sequence: CASSLAGANNEQFF. In nucleotides, the CDR3 is TGTGCCAGCTCACTAGCGGGGGCGAACAATGAGCAGTTCTTC.

Regarding this clonotype: The junction shows a germline mismatch at one end, possibly a read error. V is TRBV7-9 and J is TRBJ2-5; 9 bases are shared with TRBD1. Germline V gene data show CDR1 as SEHNR and CDR2 as FQNEAQ (reference sequence). This CDR3 comprises 16 residues. The CDR3, as DNA: TGTGCCAGCAGCTCCCAGGACAGGGGCGTCCAAGAGGCCCAGTACTTC. Its translation: CASSSQDRGVQEAQYF. Supplemented by reference TRBV7-9 and TRBJ2-5, the full variable domain reads DTGVSQNPRHKITKRGQNVTFRCDPISEHNRLYWYRQTLGQGPEFLTYFQNEAQLEKSRLLSDRFSAERPKGSFSTLEIQRTEQGDSAMYLCASSSQDRGVQEAQYFGPGTRLLVL.

On this clonotype itself: At one end, the junction sequence differs from germline, possibly due to a read error. The rearrangement joins TRBV7-8 to TRBJ2-3; D possibly corresponds to TRBD2 (7 bases). CDR1 and CDR2 (germline): SGHVS, FQNEAQ. CDR3 length: 17 residues. The CDR3 DNA is TGTACCAGCAGCATAGCCCAAGGGGGAGGGTCACATGATACGCAGTATTTT. The encoded protein is CTSSIAQGGGSHDTQYF.

This chain connects TRBV6-1 to TRBJ2-3, with no clear D. V was cut by 9 bases and J by 6 bases, with 28 bases left in between. The CDR3 has 17 amino acids. Germline V gene sequence: CDR1 MNHNS, CDR2 SASEGT. CDR3: CARSPPAAYSFTDTQYF. For the CDR3, the DNA is TGTGCCAGAAGCCCCCCGGCAGCCTACTCCTTCACGGATACGCAGTATTTT.

About this clonotype itself: Its ends do not fully match the called genes, so a read error is possible. The J gene is TRBJ2-1, the V gene TRBV11-1; D remains unclear. Germline V gene lookup returns CDR1 SGHAT and CDR2 FQDESV (reference sequence). The CDR3 is 13 residues long. DNA for the CDR3: TGTGCCAACAGCCTAGGGCCCGCCAATGAGCAGTTCTTC. This translates into CANSLGPANEQFF.